Shown below are 17 T cell receptor beta chains from a single sample sequenced in a study of a mutant IDH1 vaccine in newly diagnosed glioma. Repertoires were generated with immunoSEQ multiplex PCR, while TCRdb's copy carries only in-frame clones and drops some. The sample consists of 45,000 or so clones, around 81% of them appearing once. No cognate antigen is known for these TCRs. Described time point: week 35, safety follow-up. Doses of 300 ug of mutant IDH1 20-mer peptide were given with topical imiquimod. The source was PBMCs, collected from a glioma patient whose treatment included an IDH1 peptide vaccine. These receptors originate from a woman between 40 and 50 years old with glioma. Some clones in this sample may be carry-over from other donors' samples.

The chain is built from TRBV18 and TRBJ2-1, with TRBD2 as a possible D gene (6 bases). V was shortened by 5 bases and J by 5 bases, with 13 bases between the two germline ends. This CDR3 has 14 residues. Germline V gene data show CDR1 as KGHSH and CDR2 as LQKENI. The CDR3 nucleotides are TGTGCCAGCTCATCCGGGACTGGGAACAATGAGCAGTTCTTC. Protein: CASSSGTGNNEQFF.

This clone showed up just a few times. The chain employs TRBV7-9 and TRBJ1-2; TRBD1 matches at 12 bases. The CDR3 totals 18 residues. The ends lost 6 bases at V and 0 bases at J; junction bases unmatched: 11. Germline loops: CDR1 SEHNR, CDR2 FQNEAQ (reference sequence). The CDR3 nucleotides are TGTGCCAGCAGGGGGACAGGGGGCGATTTCCTAGCTAACTATGGCTACACCTTC. This sequence encodes CASRGTGGDFLANYGYTF.

V is TRBV6-1 and J is TRBJ2-1, with D perhaps TRBD1 (5 bases). The CDR3 has 13 residues. Trimming left V 7 bases short and J 6 bases short, with 13 bases between. Germline CDR1 reads MNHNS; CDR2 reads SASEGT. CDR3 DNA sequence: TGTGCCAGCATGAGGACACGGATCAATGAGCAGTTCTTC. Translated, it gives CASMRTRINEQFF.

This clone was observed a few times. V and J are TRBV6-6 and TRBJ1-5; TRBD1 matches 7 bases. Per germline, CDR1 MNHNY and CDR2 SVGAGI (reference sequence). Trimming at V came to 8 bases and at J to 5 bases, leaving 6 bases not matched to a gene. The CDR3 is 13 amino acids. The DNA of the CDR3 is TGTGCCAGCCGGACAGGAGGGGATCAGCCCCAGCATTTT. This gives the protein CASRTGGDQPQHF.

The chain joins TRBV2 to TRBJ2-3; TRBD2 agrees at 13 bases. The CDR3 spans 14 residues. Unmatched junction bases numbered 1, after V lost 8 bases and J lost 2 bases. Germline V gene lookup returns CDR1 SNHLY and CDR2 FYNNEI. This CDR3 reads CASGTSGVTDTQYF. The CDR3 nucleotides read TGTGCCAGCGGGACTAGCGGGGTCACAGATACGCAGTATTTT. Drawing the rest from reference TRBV2 and TRBJ2-3, the complete variable domain is EPEVTQTPSHQVTQMGQEVILRCVPISNHLYFYWYRQILGQKVEFLVSFYNNEISEKSEIFDDQFSVERPDGSNFTLKIRSTKLEDSAMYFCASGTSGVTDTQYFGPGTRLTVL.

The rearrangement uses TRBV11-2 and TRBJ1-1; D may be TRBD1 (5 bases). CDR1 is SGHAT and CDR2 is FQNNGV in the germline V gene. This CDR3 is built from 14 residues. The V end was cut by 6 bases, the J end by 7 bases, with 18 bases between. The CDR3 loop is CASSLEGAQGEAFF. The CDR3 coding sequence is TGTGCCAGCAGTTTGGAAGGGGCGCAAGGTGAAGCTTTCTTT.

This clone turned up a few times. The gene calls are TRBV28 and TRBJ2-2; 8 nucleotides agree with TRBD2. CDR3 size: 22 residues. The junction had 26 bases not matched to a gene; V was cut back by 3 bases and J by 5 bases. The germline gives CDR1 MDHEN, CDR2 SYDVKM. CDR3 DNA sequence: TGTGCCAGCAGTTTGCCCGATTCCTGGGCTAGCGGGCGCTCAGGGAAAACCGGGGAGCTGTTTTTT. Its protein is CASSLPDSWASGRSGKTGELFF.

The chain has TRBV6-5 and TRBJ1-6; the D gene is possibly TRBD1 (6 bases). Germline values: CDR1 MNHEY, CDR2 SVGAGI. The CDR3 is made up of 13 amino acids. Trimming removed 3 bases at V and 13 bases at J, with 13 bases between. For the CDR3, the DNA is TGTGCCAGCAGTTATTGGGAGGGGGAGCCCCTCCACTTT. Its translation is CASSYWEGEPLHF.

V is TRBV6-6 and J is TRBJ1-3; D ambiguous. V lost 6 bases and J 8 bases, leaving 11 bases between the germline ends. Germline loops: CDR1 MNHNY, CDR2 SVGAGI (reference sequence). This CDR3 is 12 amino acids long. The CDR3 sequence is CASSPTIDTIYF. As DNA, the CDR3 is TGTGCCAGCAGCCCCACAATCGACACCATATATTTT.

The J gene is TRBJ2-7, the V gene TRBV7-2, with D perhaps TRBD1 (6 bases). V lost 1 base to trimming and J lost 2 bases, with 12 bases between them. This CDR3 has 15 residues. The germline gives CDR1 SGHTA, CDR2 FQGNSA. CDR3 sequence: CASSLGSSGAYEQYF. In DNA form, the CDR3 reads TGTGCCAGCAGCTTAGGAAGTTCAGGGGCCTACGAGCAGTACTTC.

The chain couples TRBV4-3 to TRBJ1-1; D is unresolved. Germline CDR1 LGHNA, CDR2 YSLEER. This CDR3 contains 14 residues. The V gene lost 1 base and the J gene lost 5 bases, with 11 bases spanning the gap. This CDR3 reads CASSQGGGRTEAFF. The CDR3 DNA is TGCGCCAGCAGCCAAGGGGGAGGGAGGACTGAAGCTTTCTTT.

V is TRBV20-1 and J is TRBJ2-1; D gene unclear. CDR3 length: 11 amino acids. CDR1 and CDR2 (germline): DFQATT, SNEGSKA (reference sequence). V gave up 6 bases and J gave up 10 bases, with 13 bases separating them. The CDR3 is CSAVKRREQFF. CDR3 coding DNA: TGCAGTGCCGTTAAGAGGAGAGAGCAGTTCTTC.

This clone was seen just once. J is TRBJ2-7 and V is TRBV7-2, with a weak D call TRBD2 (6 bases). Germline V gene lookup returns CDR1 SGHTA and CDR2 FQGNSA. Deletions cut 8 bases from V and 3 bases from J, with 20 bases between. The CDR3 is made up of 15 amino acids. Here the CDR3 reads CASSWDSSFLYEQYF. CDR3 bases: TGTGCCAGCTCCTGGGACTCCAGTTTCCTCTACGAGCAGTACTTC.

A few counts support this clone. J is TRBJ2-1 and V is TRBV13; a possible D gene is TRBD2 (5 bases). The CDR3 consists of 13 residues. The V and J ends lost 4 bases and 6 bases respectively, with 10 bases between them. Germline CDR1 reads PRHDT; CDR2 reads FYEKMQ (reference sequence). The CDR3 coding sequence is TGTGCCAGCAGCTGGTGGACTGGCAATGAGCAGTTCTTC. Its protein product is CASSWWTGNEQFF. Together with reference TRBV13 and TRBJ2-1, the CDR3 gives the full variable domain: AAGVIQSPRHLIKEKRETATLKCYPIPRHDTVYWYQQGPGQDPQFLISFYEKMQSDKGSIPDRFSAQQFSDYHSELNMSSLELGDSALYFCASSWWTGNEQFFGPGTRLTVL.

The genes are TRBV7-9 and TRBJ1-4; TRBD1 agrees at 10 bases. The CDR3 length is 14 residues. The V segment lost 4 bases and the J segment 6 bases; nucleotides outside the gene matches: 2. Per the germline V gene, CDR1 is SEHNR and CDR2 is FQNEAQ (reference sequence). The CDR3 region has the DNA TGTGCCAGCAGCTCCGGGACAGGGGATGAAAAACTGTTTTTT. Residues: CASSSGTGDEKLFF.

The CDR3 spells CASSLGGSGGQETQYF. The CDR3 DNA follows: TGTGCCAGCAGCTTAGGAGGTAGCGGGGGGCAAGAGACCCAGTACTTC. The chain couples TRBV7-2 to TRBJ2-5, with 10 bases that match TRBD2. The CDR3 consists of 16 residues. CDR1 is SGHTA and CDR2 is FQGNSA in the germline V gene. The J segment lost 2 bases and the V segment lost 1 base, leaving 4 bases of the junction unmatched.

The chain couples TRBV9 to TRBJ2-7; weak D call: TRBD1 (6 bases). The CDR3 loop spans 12 amino acids. Germline-derived CDR1 and CDR2 are SGDLS and YYNGEE. V lost 3 bases to trimming and J lost 3 bases, with 7 bases between them. CDR3 DNA sequence: TGTGCCAGCAGCGCAGGGGACTACGAGCAGTACTTC. Residues: CASSAGDYEQYF.